These 26 T cell receptor beta chains share one sample of origin, sequenced in a study of control samples from healthy donors and cancer patients (dated by TCRdb to 2019 to 2021). Libraries were constructed by the immunoSEQ multiplex PCR assay. Held by TCRdb, this immuneACCESS table contains in-frame sequences only and omits some clones. Under half of the omission traces to an unresolved V gene where checked; the cause of the rest is unknown. This sample has roughly 100,000 clones in its table, and around 88% of those were observed once. The ten largest clones capture over 15% of the sample. The sequenced material came from PBMCs. These TCRs come from a man aged 55 to 70 with lung cancer.

The rearrangement joins TRBV30 to TRBJ2-3; possible D gene TRBD1, 6 bases. The V gene's germline CDR1 is GTSNPN and CDR2 SVGIG (reference sequence). CDR3 length: 14 residues. V lost 3 bases to trimming and J lost 4 bases, with 14 bases between them. The CDR3 nucleotides are TGTGCCTGGAGGACAGGTGTTGAGCCAGATACGCAGTATTTT. It encodes CAWRTGVEPDTQYF.

This CDR3 reads CASRSDLADGNTIYF. The CDR3 DNA follows: TGTGCCAGCAGATCGGACCTAGCGGATGGAAACACCATATATTTT. This chain uses TRBV6-5 with TRBJ1-3; D uncertain. CDR3 length: 15 residues. Germline CDR1 and CDR2: MNHEY and SVGAGI. The germline V and J ends were trimmed by 6 bases and 3 bases, with 15 bases remaining between them.

The chain uses TRBV4-2 and TRBJ1-4; 7 positions agree with TRBD1. This CDR3 is built from 17 residues. Trimming cost V 0 bases and J 2 bases; bases outside gene matches: 6. Germline CDR1 is LGHNA and CDR2 is YNFKEQ. The CDR3 bases are TGTGCCAGCAGCCAAGAGGTAAGAGGGGGCACTAATGAAAAACTGTTTTTT. Its translation is CASSQEVRGGTNEKLFF.

V is TRBV6-5 and J is TRBJ2-3; D is uncertain. The V end was cut by 7 bases, the J end by 4 bases, with 15 bases between. This CDR3 is built from 14 residues. CDR1 and CDR2 (germline): MNHEY, SVGAGI. CDR3 nucleotides: TGTGCCAGCACCCTAGTTTCGACCTCAGATACGCAGTATTTT. Amino acids: CASTLVSTSDTQYF.

The chain joins TRBV6-5 to TRBJ2-3; 7 bases line up with TRBD1. From germline, CDR1 is MNHEY and CDR2 SVGAGI. The CDR3 runs to 14 residues. V lost 8 bases and J lost 0; bases outside the gene matches: 5. For the CDR3, the DNA is TGTGCCAGCCGGACAGGTATAAGCACAGATACGCAGTATTTT. As protein: CASRTGISTDTQYF.

The rearrangement uses TRBV4-1 and TRBJ2-5; 12 bases agree with TRBD2. Germline V CDR1 and CDR2: MGHRA, YSYEKL. CDR3 length: 16 residues. The V and J ends lost 4 bases and 3 bases, in that order; junction bases with no gene match: 6. CDR3 in DNA: TGCGCCAGCAGCCGCCGGACTAGCGGGGTAGAAGAGACCCAGTACTTC. Its translation is CASSRRTSGVEETQYF.

This chain uses TRBV18 with TRBJ1-2, with 9 bases that match TRBD1. Germline V gene lookup returns CDR1 KGHSH and CDR2 LQKENI. The CDR3 is 17 amino acids. V shed 2 bases and J 4 bases; nucleotides not matched to a gene: 11. CDR3 bases: TGTGCCAGCTCACCATTCACCAAGGGACAGGGTACCTATGGCTACACCTTC. As protein: CASSPFTKGQGTYGYTF.

This clone has just a few counts. The chain joins TRBV6-6 to TRBJ1-5; D ambiguous. Between the trimmed V and J ends, which lost 0 bases and 3 bases, there was a span of 6 bases. The CDR3 is 14 amino acids. CDR1 and CDR2 (germline): MNHNY, SVGAGI (reference sequence). The CDR3 nucleotides read TGTGCCAGCAGTTACTCCACAGACAATCAGCCCCAGCATTTT. This codes for CASSYSTDNQPQHF.

This rearrangement joins TRBV19 to TRBJ1-5; D gene ambiguous. V was pared by 8 bases and J by 0 bases, with 29 bases between. The V gene's germline CDR1 is LNHDA and CDR2 SQIVND (reference sequence). This CDR3 is built from 20 residues. In DNA form, the CDR3 reads TGTGCCAGTTACTTCACCCCGAATCGGCCCTGGTCTAGTAGCAATCAGCCCCAGCATTTT. This encodes CASYFTPNRPWSSSNQPQHF.

Comments on this clone: At the DNA level, this CDR3 is encoded by other sequences in the same sample as well. The chain carries TRBV7-3 and TRBJ1-1; 7 bases are shared with TRBD1. After removal of 1 base from V and 5 bases from J, the junction contained 4 bases not matched to a gene. Germline values: CDR1 SGHTA, CDR2 FQGTGA. This CDR3 comprises 14 residues. In DNA form, the CDR3 reads TGTGCCAGCAGCTTAATAGGGGGCGGGACTGAAGCTTTCTTT. Residues: CASSLIGGGTEAFF.

This chain joins TRBV7-9 and TRBJ1-1, with 7 nucleotides matching TRBD1. J was trimmed by 1 base and V by 5 bases; bases with no gene match: 4. CDR3 length: 14 residues. Germline V gene data show CDR1 as SEHNR and CDR2 as FQNEAQ (reference sequence). CDR3 amino acids: CASSPRTGNTEAFF. In DNA, the CDR3 is TGTGCCAGCAGCCCTAGGACAGGGAACACTGAAGCTTTCTTT.

The V and J genes are TRBV30 and TRBJ1-5; D gene unclear. The CDR3 has 14 residues. Trimming removed 1 base from V and 6 bases from J, with 13 bases in between. Germline CDR1 and CDR2: GTSNPN and SVGIG (reference sequence). CDR3 residues: CAWSESGPSQPQHF. As DNA, the CDR3 is TGTGCCTGGAGTGAATCGGGCCCGAGTCAGCCCCAGCATTTT.

This clone was seen more than once but under ten times. V and J are TRBV19 and TRBJ2-6, with D perhaps TRBD2 (5 bases). Germline CDR1 and CDR2: LNHDA and SQIVND (reference sequence). Trimming left V 4 bases short and J 4 bases short, with 8 bases between. This CDR3 has 14 residues. CDR3 nucleotides: TGTGCCAGTAGTAACGCGGGCGGGGCCAACGTCCTGACTTTC. Encoded protein: CASSNAGGANVLTF.

This clone was picked up one time. The genes are TRBV6-5 and TRBJ1-3, with D perhaps matching TRBD1 (6 bases). V was shortened by 4 bases and J by 0 bases, with 10 bases between the two germline ends. This CDR3 is built from 15 residues. The germline gives CDR1 MNHEY, CDR2 SVGAGI. CDR3 protein: CASSSQGGSGNTIYF. Written as DNA, the CDR3 is TGTGCCAGCAGTTCACAGGGAGGCTCTGGAAACACCATATATTTT.

The CDR3 loop is CASSQEDRLTEAFF. CDR3 in DNA: TGCGCCAGCAGCCAAGAAGACAGGCTGACTGAAGCTTTCTTT. The V call is TRBV4-1, the J call TRBJ1-1; TRBD1 might be the D (6 bases). In germline, CDR1 is MGHRA, CDR2 YSYEKL. The CDR3 is made up of 14 amino acids. The ends were cut back, 0 bases at V and 5 bases at J, with 10 bases in the middle.

This chain uses TRBV29-1 with TRBJ2-7; 7 bases line up with TRBD1. V shed 7 bases and J 0 bases; nucleotides not matched to a gene: 6. Germline V gives CDR1 SQVTM, CDR2 ANQGSEA. This CDR3 region has 13 residues. The CDR3 nucleotides read TGCAGCGCGCATGGACAGGCCTCCTACGAGCAGTACTTC. Its translation: CSAHGQASYEQYF.

V is TRBV6-4 and J is TRBJ1-2; D not certain. CDR3 length equals 14 residues. Germline loops: CDR1 MRHNA, CDR2 SNTAGT. Between the trimmed V and J ends, which lost 0 bases and 6 bases, there was a span of 11 bases. The CDR3 region is CASSDSPRTHGYTF. CDR3 in DNA: TGTGCCAGCAGTGACTCCCCCCGAACGCATGGCTACACCTTC.

The V gene is TRBV20-1, the J gene TRBJ1-3, with D unclear. Per the germline V gene, CDR1 is DFQATT and CDR2 is SNEGSKA (reference sequence). The CDR3 is 11 amino acids. V was cut by 4 bases and J by 4 bases, with 5 bases left in between. The CDR3 region has the DNA TGCAGTGCTATGGGGGGAAACACCATATATTTT. It yields the protein CSAMGGNTIYF.

Notes on this clone: Additional DNA sequences in this sample encode the identical CDR3. The rearrangement links TRBV18 to TRBJ2-7; D is perhaps TRBD2 (5 bases). From germline, CDR1 is KGHSH and CDR2 LQKENI. This CDR3 spans 13 amino acids. Trimming removed 2 bases from V and 0 bases from J, with 5 bases in between. CDR3 nucleotides: TGTGCCAGCTCACCAGGGAGCTCCTACGAGCAGTACTTC. Its translation is CASSPGSSYEQYF.

The V and J genes are TRBV25-1 and TRBJ2-5, with a weak D call TRBD2 (6 bases). CDR1 and CDR2 (germline): MGHDK, SYGVNS. The CDR3 contains 16 residues. V was clipped by 4 bases and J by 5 bases, with 20 bases between them. CDR3 in DNA: TGTGCCAGCAGTGGCTCGGCGGGGCACGACCTGGAGACCCAGTACTTC. It encodes CASSGSAGHDLETQYF.

The V and J genes are TRBV3-1 (or the pseudogene TRBV3-2) and TRBJ2-1, with D possibly TRBD2 on 6 matching bases. CDR1 and CDR2 from the germline V gene are LGHDT and YNNKEL (reference sequence). V was cut by 2 bases and J by 9 bases, with 14 bases left in between. The CDR3 loop spans 14 amino acids. The CDR3 loop is CASSQLAPRGEQFF. Here the CDR3 DNA reads TGTGCCAGCAGCCAACTAGCCCCGCGGGGTGAGCAGTTCTTC.

The V and J genes are TRBV4-1 and TRBJ2-1; D is perhaps TRBD1 (6 bases). CDR1 is MGHRA, CDR2 YSYEKL, per germline. The CDR3 length is 16 residues. Trimming removed 0 bases at V and 9 bases at J, with 18 bases between. The CDR3, as DNA: TGCGCCAGCAGCCAAGAAGTAAGGGGGTCACGGCCTGAGCAGTTCTTC. Translating it yields CASSQEVRGSRPEQFF.

The V gene is TRBV11-3, the J gene TRBJ1-6; D not resolved. The ends were cut back, 5 bases at V and 6 bases at J, with 26 bases in the middle. CDR1 SGHNT and CDR2 YENEEA come from the germline V gene. This CDR3 comprises 19 residues. The CDR3 loop is CASSPLWVGPQFPNSPLHF. The CDR3 bases are TGTGCCAGCAGCCCGCTATGGGTCGGGCCTCAATTCCCTAATTCACCCCTCCACTTT.

The chain links TRBV6-2 or TRBV6-3 to TRBJ2-3, with a tentative D call TRBD1 (5 bases). CDR3 length equals 15 residues. The germline V and J ends were trimmed by 2 bases and 4 bases, with 13 bases remaining between them. Germline-derived CDR1 and CDR2 are MNHEY and SVGEGT. CDR3 sequence reads: CASSYRWSGPDTQYF. Here the CDR3 DNA reads TGTGCCAGCAGTTACAGATGGTCAGGGCCAGATACGCAGTATTTT.

The rearrangement uses TRBV5-6 and TRBJ1-6; 11 bases map to TRBD1. The CDR3 runs to 15 residues. With 5 bases clipped from V and 9 bases from J, the junction kept 7 bases outside the gene matches. The germline V gene encodes CDR1 SGHDT and CDR2 YYEEEE. In DNA, the CDR3 is TGTGCCAGCAGTCTGGCCGGGACAGGGGGTTCACCCCTCCACTTT. Translated: CASSLAGTGGSPLHF.

The genes are TRBV5-5 and TRBJ2-7, with TRBD2 as a possible D gene (5 bases). The CDR3 sequence is 13 residues long. Germline assignment: CDR1 SGHKS and CDR2 YYEKEE (reference sequence). Trimming left V 7 bases short and J 3 bases short, with 14 bases between. The CDR3: CASSWTDFYEQYV. The CDR3 DNA sequence: TGTGCCAGCTCTTGGACTGATTTCTACGAGCAGTACGTC.